Listed below are T cell receptor beta chains from one sample, sequenced in a study of CD8+CD57+ T cells in acquired aplastic anemia. TCRdb reprocessed the reads with MiXCR, giving one entry per CDR3 protein. The sample yields some 150,000 distinct CDR3 sequences, 71% seen once. The sequenced sample was sorted CD4+, CD8+, or CD8+CD57+ T cells (not recorded which) from PBMCs. These receptors all come from a human donor with aplastic anemia. The CDR3 runs from the conserved cysteine through the conserved F or W. A D gene is named only where the DNA matches it firmly. Clone size is not always given. Where it is, it says once, few, many or a class for expanded clones.

size	V	D	J	DNA	CDR3
few	TRBV20-1	NA	TRBJ2-7	TGCAGTGCTCCGGGACCCAGTTCCTACGAGCAGTACTTC	CSAPGPSSYEQYF
NA	TRBV6-4	NA	TRBJ2-6	TGTGCCAGCAGTGACGGGAGCACCGGGGCCAACGTCCTGACTTTC	CASSDGSTGANVLTF
NA	TRBV9	TRBD2	TRBJ2-3	TGTGCCAGCAGCGTAGACCTGGAGCGGGGGGGCACAGATACGCAGTATTTT	CASSVDLERGGTDTQYF
few	TRBV2	TRBD1	TRBJ1-1	TGTGCCAGCAGTACTCAGGGGGACACTGAAGCTTTCTTT	CASSTQGDTEAFF
once	TRBV7-9	TRBD2	TRBJ2-1	TGTGCCAGCAGCGCCGGACTAGCGGGGACTACCAATGAGCAGTTCTTC	CASSAGLAGTTNEQFF
NA	TRBV15	NA	TRBJ2-3	TGTGCCACCAGCACAGGGATAAGCACAGATACGCAGTATTTT	CATSTGISTDTQYF
NA	TRBV24-1	TRBD1	TRBJ2-1	TGTGCCACCGCCGGGCCGGGGACAGGTTACAATGAGCAGTTCTTC	CATAGPGTGYNEQFF
NA	TRBV2	TRBD1	TRBJ1-1	TGTGCCAGCAGTGAAGCCAGGGACAGGGTGAACCCTGAAGCTTTCTTT	CASSEARDRVNPEAFF
once	TRBV5-4	NA	TRBJ1-1	TGTGCCAGCAGCTTGGAATCCGGGGTGAACACTGAAGCTTTCTTT	CASSLESGVNTEAFF
NA	TRBV10-3	NA	TRBJ1-4	TGTGCCATCAGTGAGTCGATAGGGGCTAATGAAAAACTATTTTTT	CAISESIGANEKLFF
few	TRBV7-7	TRBD2	TRBJ2-1	TGTGCCAGCAGCCCAACTAGCGGGCCCGACCGGGAGCAGTTCTTC	CASSPTSGPDREQFF
few	TRBV10-3	TRBD1	TRBJ1-6	TGTGCCATCAGTGCCACAGGGGAGGGTTCACCCCTCCACTTT	CAISATGEGSPLHF
NA	TRBV7-9	NA	TRBJ2-7	TGTGCCAGCAGCTTCGACTTCTCCTACGAGCAGTACTTC	CASSFDFSYEQYF
NA	TRBV7-8	NA	TRBJ1-1	TGTGCCAGCAGCGCGACAGGCGTGAACACTGAAGCTTTCTTT	CASSATGVNTEAFF
once	TRBV5-1	NA	TRBJ1-1	TGCGCCAGCAGCTTGGTGGAGGGGTTGGACACTGAAGCTTTCTTT	CASSLVEGLDTEAFF
few	TRBV6-2/TRBV6-3	TRBD1	TRBJ2-2	TGTGCCAGCAGCAGGACAGGGGAAGCCGGGGAGCTGTTTTTT	CASSRTGEAGELFF
NA	TRBV20-1	NA	TRBJ2-7	TGCAGTGCTAGGCATAAGGGGGGCCCCGCCTACGAGCAGTACTTC	CSARHKGGPAYEQYF
NA	TRBV20-1	TRBD2	TRBJ2-5	TGCAGTGCTTATCGGACTAGCGGTCTGGGAGAGACCCAGTACTTC	CSAYRTSGLGETQYF
many	TRBV19	NA	TRBJ1-6	TGTGCCAGTAGTCAGGGGAGACATTCACCCCTCCACTTT	CASSQGRHSPLHF
NA	TRBV7-6	TRBD1	TRBJ2-2	TGTGCCAGCAGTGAAGTAACAGGGGGAGGGGAGCTGTTTTTT	CASSEVTGGGELFF
NA	TRBV9	NA	TRBJ2-1	TGTGCCAGCAGCGTAGACCTCTACAATGAGCAGTTCTTC	CASSVDLYNEQFF
once	TRBV7-9	TRBD1	TRBJ2-3	TGTGCCAGCAGCCAGGGGGCGCATGATACGCAGTATTTT	CASSQGAHDTQYF
NA	TRBV11-3	NA	TRBJ2-7	TGTGCCAGCAGCTCAACAGGGGACTTCTACGAGCAGTACTTC	CASSSTGDFYEQYF
NA	TRBV29-1	TRBD1	TRBJ2-1	TGCAGCGTGGAGCGGGACAGGGGAATAAATGAGCAGTTCTTC	CSVERDRGINEQFF
NA	TRBV7-9	NA	TRBJ1-5	TGTGCCAGCACCCGGTTGGGCAATCAGCCCCAGCATTTT	CASTRLGNQPQHF
NA	TRBV9	NA	TRBJ1-2	TGTGCCAGCAGCGTAGTTGACATAGCGTATGGCTACACCTTC	CASSVVDIAYGYTF
NA	TRBV12-3/TRBV12-4	TRBD1	TRBJ2-2	TGTGCCAGCAGTTTAAGCCCAGGGGGGCTGTTTTTT	CASSLSPGGLFF
NA	TRBV7-9	NA	TRBJ1-2	TGTGCCAGCAGTACTCTAACAGGTTCTCCTAATTATGGCTACACCTTC	CASSTLTGSPNYGYTF
NA	TRBV5-1	NA	TRBJ1-1	TGCGCCAGCAGTCAGGCTCTAGGGTACACTGAAGCTTTCTTT	CASSQALGYTEAFF
NA	TRBV19	TRBD2	TRBJ2-3	TGTGCCAGTGGGACTAGCGGGGGGACCACAGATACGCAGTATTTT	CASGTSGGTTDTQYF
NA	TRBV10-3	TRBD2	TRBJ2-5	TGTGCCATCAGTATGGGACCAGCGGGGGAGGAGACCCAGTACTTC	CAISMGPAGEETQYF
few	TRBV24-1	NA	TRBJ2-3	TGTGCCACCAGTGACCGTCCCCCATACACAGATACGCAGTATTTT	CATSDRPPYTDTQYF
NA	TRBV19	NA	TRBJ2-3	TGTGCCAGTAGTATTTACCTAGCATCGGATACGCAGTATTTT	CASSIYLASDTQYF
NA	TRBV9	NA	TRBJ1-2	TGTGCCAGCAGCGGCCCTAAGGGGGAGAACTATGGCTACACCTTC	CASSGPKGENYGYTF
NA	TRBV7-3	NA	TRBJ2-7	TGTGCCAGCAGCCAGTCTAGTGTTCCCTACGAGCAGTACTTC	CASSQSSVPYEQYF
once	TRBV15	NA	TRBJ1-1	TGTGCCACCAGCAGAGATGGGGAAGTTGGCCCGAACACTGAAGCTTTCTTT	CATSRDGEVGPNTEAFF
NA	TRBV7-7	NA	TRBJ1-1	TGTGCTAGTCGAGGACACCGGAACACTGAAGCTTTCTTT	CASRGHRNTEAFF
NA	TRBV5-1	TRBD1	TRBJ2-1	TGCGCCAGCAGCCCCCTTGGACAGGGGCCCAATGAGCAGTTCTTC	CASSPLGQGPNEQFF
NA	TRBV6-6	NA	TRBJ1-6	TGTGCCAGCAACACCTACCCGCTAGGTTCACCCCTCCACTTT	CASNTYPLGSPLHF
NA	TRBV6-1	TRBD2	TRBJ2-7	TGTGCCAGCAGTGCTAGCGGCACCTCCTACGAGCAGTACTTC	CASSASGTSYEQYF
NA	TRBV2	TRBD2	TRBJ2-3	TGTGCCAGCAGCGGCGGACTAGCGGGGGGGCGGGGATCAGATACGCAGTATTTT	CASSGGLAGGRGSDTQYF
NA	TRBV5-1	TRBD1	TRBJ1-1	TGCGCCAGCAGCTTGTGGAGTCCGGGACAGGGGTCTTTCTTT	CASSLWSPGQGSFF
NA	TRBV24-1	NA	TRBJ1-1	TGTGCCACCAGTGGATCATCAGACACCCCATCGGGCACTGAAGCTTTCTTT	CATSGSSDTPSGTEAFF
NA	TRBV20-1	TRBD2	TRBJ2-1	TGCAGTGCTGTTCGACTAGCGGAGGCCATTAATGAGCAGTTCTTC	CSAVRLAEAINEQFF
NA	TRBV5-8	TRBD1	TRBJ2-7	TGTGCCAGCAGTCCGGGACAGGGGGCGCGCGAGCAGTACTTC	CASSPGQGAREQYF
NA	TRBV15	NA	TRBJ2-7	TGTGCCACCAGCAGAGACGATGCAGGAAAGACCTCCTACGAGCAGTGCTTC	CATSRDDAGKTSYEQCF
NA	TRBV6-1	NA	TRBJ1-1	TGTGCCAGCCAAGGGTTCCTCGGGAACACTGAAGCTTTCTTT	CASQGFLGNTEAFF
NA	TRBV9	TRBD1	TRBJ1-4	TGTGCCAGCAGCACGGGACAGGGGGCGGGTAGAGAAAAACTGTTTTTT	CASSTGQGAGREKLFF
few	TRBV7-2	NA	TRBJ1-6	TGTGCCAGCAGCTTAGTGGCAGGTGGAAATTCACCCCTCCACTTT	CASSLVAGGNSPLHF
NA	TRBV5-1	TRBD1	TRBJ2-5	TGCGCCAGCTCGACAGGGCACCACCAAGAGACCCAGTACTTC	CASSTGHHQETQYF
NA	TRBV5-8	TRBD2	TRBJ2-5	TGTGCCAGCAGCTTTGGGCTAGCGGGTTCCCAAGAGACCCAGTACTTC	CASSFGLAGSQETQYF
NA	TRBV7-8	TRBD2	TRBJ2-5	TGTGCCAGCAGCCCCTTTGTAGCGGGGTCACAAGAGACCCAGTACTTC	CASSPFVAGSQETQYF
once	TRBV20-1	TRBD2	TRBJ2-7	TGCAGTGCTAGCGTTAGCGGGAGTGCGGGCGAGCAGTACTTC	CSASVSGSAGEQYF
NA	TRBV2	NA	TRBJ2-2	TGTGCCAGCAGTGACAGGTTCGGGGAGCTGTTTTTT	CASSDRFGELFF
few	TRBV7-2	NA	TRBJ1-6	TGTGCCAGCAGCTTAGAGCTAACACCCCTCCACTTT	CASSLELTPLHF
few	TRBV12-3/TRBV12-4	TRBD1	TRBJ2-7	TGTGCCATCAGTGAGGGGGACAGAGAGCAGTACTTC	CAISEGDREQYF
NA	TRBV5-1	TRBD2	TRBJ2-7	TGCGCCAGCAGCCTCTCGGGAGGGCCTTTCCACGAGGAGTACTTC	CASSLSGGPFHEEYF
NA	TRBV20-1	NA	TRBJ1-5	TGCAGTGCCCTCTTGGGACGGGCAGATAATCAGCCCCAGCATTTT	CSALLGRADNQPQHF